This passage covers 28 T cell receptor beta chains from one sample sequenced in a study of Ad26.COV2.S vaccination and SARS-CoV-2 variants. Method: immunoSEQ multiplex PCR; TCRdb's copy keeps in-frame clones and lacks some. In the table there are 380,000 or so clones, around 90% of which are singletons. The treatment here: about 20 received Ad26.COV2.S at low or high dose, single or two shots; roughly five received placebo; per-sample allocation not given. Sampling happened 63 days after the first vaccine or placebo injection. This material consisted of peripheral blood, taken in a trial of Ad26.COV2.S vaccine versus placebo. The receptors come from a person between 18 and 65 years old who received the Ad26.COV2.S COVID-19 vaccine or a placebo.

V gene TRBV5-5 combines with J gene TRBJ1-1; D gene uncertain. Looked up from germline, CDR1 is SGHKS and CDR2 is YYEKEE (reference sequence). The CDR3 runs to 14 residues. The V end was cut by 0 bases, the J end by 1 base, with 7 bases between. The CDR3 loop reads CASSLGGKNTEAFF. As DNA, the CDR3 is TGTGCCAGCAGCTTGGGAGGGAAGAACACTGAAGCTTTCTTT.

This clone was counted a single time. This chain connects TRBV11-2 to TRBJ1-2, with D perhaps matching TRBD1 (5 bases). The CDR3 sequence is 14 residues long. Germline V gene lookup returns CDR1 SGHAT and CDR2 FQNNGV. The V end lost 5 bases, the J end lost 0 bases, and 10 bases lay between the germline ends. The CDR3 spells CASSPDSSNYGYTF. The DNA for the CDR3 is TGTGCCAGCAGCCCCGACAGTTCTAACTATGGCTACACCTTC.

The J gene is TRBJ2-2, the V gene TRBV6-5, with D maybe TRBD1 (5 bases). The CDR3 is 15 amino acids. The germline CDR1 and CDR2 sequences are MNHEY and SVGAGI. The V end lost 5 bases, the J end lost 4 bases, and 14 bases lay between the germline ends. The CDR3 nucleotides read TGTGCCAGCAGTCCGCGGACAAGCCCCACCGGGGAGCTGTTTTTT. Encoded protein: CASSPRTSPTGELFF.

The chain uses TRBV20-1 and TRBJ2-3; 9 positions agree with TRBD2. Germline CDR1 and CDR2: DFQATT and SNEGSKA (reference sequence). The CDR3 is 17 amino acids. V was pared by 3 bases and J by 4 bases, with 14 bases of the junction left unmatched. The CDR3 nucleotides read TGCAGTGCTAGTGTAGCGGGAGACCCTGTGGCCCCAGATACGCAGTATTTT. The encoded protein is CSASVAGDPVAPDTQYF.

The chain combines TRBV7-9 with TRBJ1-1; tentative D call: TRBD1 (6 bases). The V gene's germline CDR1 is SEHNR and CDR2 FQNEAQ (reference sequence). This CDR3 comprises 14 residues. V lost 5 bases to trimming and J lost 4 bases, with 14 bases between them. As DNA, the CDR3 is TGTGCCAGCAGCCCCCGGGGGGCGGGCACTGAAGCTTTCTTT. This codes for CASSPRGAGTEAFF.

This chain joins TRBV19 and TRBJ2-7, with 10 bases fitting TRBD1. Germline assignment: CDR1 LNHDA and CDR2 SQIVND (reference sequence). The CDR3 extends over 14 amino acids. V lost 5 bases to trimming and J lost 3 bases; unmatched junction nucleotides: 4. CDR3 sequence: CASSVRDRGYEQYF. CDR3 sequence (DNA): TGTGCCAGTAGTGTAAGGGACAGGGGCTACGAGCAGTACTTC. The complete variable domain, with remaining parts taken from reference TRBV19 and TRBJ2-7, reads DGGITQSPKYLFRKEGQNVTLSCEQNLNHDAMYWYRQDPGQGLRLIYYSQIVNDFQKGDIAEGYSVSREKKESFPLTVTSAQKNPTAFYLCASSVRDRGYEQYFGPGTRLTVT.

This chain uses TRBV5-1 with TRBJ1-1; weak D call: TRBD1 (5 bases). V lost 4 bases and J lost 3, with 16 bases in between. The CDR3 is made up of 15 amino acids. The germline V gene has CDR1 SGHRS and CDR2 YFSETQ. CDR3 sequence reads: CASSPAGWQDTEAFF. CDR3 coding DNA: TGCGCCAGCAGCCCCGCAGGGTGGCAAGACACTGAAGCTTTCTTT.

The gene calls are TRBV29-1 and TRBJ2-7; the match to TRBD2 covers 8 bases. Germline CDR1 SQVTM, CDR2 ANQGSEA. The CDR3 extends over 13 amino acids. V lost 4 bases to trimming and J lost 4 bases; unmatched junction nucleotides: 6. The CDR3 nucleotides read TGCAGCGTTGTCGGGGGGGCGTCTTACGAGCAGTACTTC. Translation: CSVVGGASYEQYF.

This chain connects TRBV7-9 to TRBJ1-1, with TRBD1 identical over 9 bases. This CDR3 has 17 residues. Trimming at V came to 9 bases and at J to 3 bases, leaving 17 bases not matched to a gene. Germline V gene data show CDR1 as SEHNR and CDR2 as FQNEAQ (reference sequence). The CDR3 coding sequence is TGTGCCAGAAACAAGCTTCCCACGACAGGGGGGTACACTGAAGCTTTCTTT. Translation gives CARNKLPTTGGYTEAFF.

The rearrangement links TRBV7-6 to TRBJ2-5, with D perhaps given as TRBD1 or TRBD2 (5 bases each). V lost 3 bases to trimming and J lost 2 bases, with 13 bases between them. CDR3 length equals 15 residues. From germline, CDR1 is SGHVS and CDR2 FNYEAQ. DNA of the CDR3: TGTGCCAGCAGCTTGCTGGGTTGGGGGCAAGAGACCCAGTACTTC. This translates into CASSLLGWGQETQYF.

J is TRBJ1-1 and V is TRBV7-9; D is unclear. V dropped 3 bases and J dropped 0 bases, with 11 bases sitting between them. CDR3 size: 15 residues. Germline V lookup: CDR1 SEHNR, CDR2 FQNEAQ (reference sequence). The CDR3 region has the DNA TGTGCCAGCAGCTTGGGCGGAGTTATGAACACTGAAGCTTTCTTT. Its translation: CASSLGGVMNTEAFF.

The chain is built from TRBV5-1 and TRBJ1-1; 7 positions match TRBD1. The CDR3 is 16 amino acids. J was trimmed by 0 bases and V by 4 bases; bases with no gene match: 9. The germline V gene encodes CDR1 SGHRS and CDR2 YFSETQ. The CDR3 protein is CASSPRQGSMNTEAFF. CDR3 nucleotide sequence: TGCGCCAGCAGCCCGCGACAGGGTTCGATGAACACTGAAGCTTTCTTT.

CDR3 in amino acids: CAISIDGDTQYF. In nucleotides, the CDR3 is TGTGCCATCAGTATCGACGGGGATACGCAGTATTTT. The V and J genes are TRBV10-3 and TRBJ2-3; D is undetermined. Germline assignment: CDR1 ENHRY and CDR2 SYGVKD. The CDR3 length is 12 residues. V lost 5 bases and J lost 6, with 9 bases in between.

The V and J genes are TRBV19 and TRBJ2-3; no firm D call. CDR1 is LNHDA, CDR2 SQIVND, per germline (reference sequence). V was clipped by 3 bases and J by 2 bases, with 12 bases between them. This CDR3 is built from 15 residues. The chain's CDR3 is CASSMEGFATDTQYF. CDR3 nucleotide sequence: TGTGCCAGTAGTATGGAAGGGTTTGCCACAGATACGCAGTATTTT.

This chain links TRBV5-4 with TRBJ2-7, with 8 positions matching TRBD1. In germline, CDR1 is SGHNT, CDR2 YYREEE (reference sequence). V was pared by 1 base and J by 2 bases, with 5 bases of the junction left unmatched. This CDR3 has 15 amino acids. The CDR3 loop is CASSLSGTGAYEQYF. DNA for the CDR3: TGTGCCAGCAGCTTGTCCGGGACAGGTGCCTACGAGCAGTACTTC.

The chain's CDR3 is CASSQDLGGRNTEAFF. CDR3 in DNA: TGCGCCAGCAGCCAAGATCTCGGCGGACGGAACACTGAAGCTTTCTTT. The chain joins TRBV4-3 to TRBJ1-1; D is uncertain. The germline V gene encodes CDR1 LGHNA and CDR2 YSLEER. The CDR3 loop spans 16 amino acids. Trimming pared 0 bases from V and 1 base from J, leaving 12 bases between.

In regard to this clone: An end of the junction does not agree with germline; a read error may underlie this. The rearrangement links TRBV7-7 to TRBJ2-2; either TRBD1 or TRBD2 may fit D (7 bases each). The V gene's germline CDR1 is SSHAT and CDR2 FNYEAQ (reference sequence). This CDR3 spans 17 amino acids. CDR3 coding DNA: TGTGCTAGCAGCTTAGGGGAGGGACAGATTAACACCGGGGAGCTGTTTTTT. As protein: CASSLGEGQINTGELFF.

CDR3 DNA: TGTGCCAGCAGTTACACAGGGTTTGGTGTGACCCAGTACTTC. It is translated as CASSYTGFGVTQYF. The chain uses TRBV6-2 or TRBV6-3 and TRBJ2-5, with D possibly TRBD1 on 6 matching bases. Germline V CDR1 and CDR2: MNHEY, SVGEGT. This CDR3 comprises 14 residues. The V and J ends lost 2 bases and 7 bases respectively, with 14 bases between them.

The V call is TRBV12-3 or TRBV12-4, the J call TRBJ2-5, with D perhaps TRBD1 (5 bases). Trimming cost V 5 bases and J 5 bases, with 9 bases left between them. The CDR3 loop spans 12 amino acids. The CDR3 DNA is TGTGCCAGCAGTCTTAAGGGGGAGACCCAGTACTTC. This sequence encodes CASSLKGETQYF.

The CDR3 nucleotides are TGTGCCAGCAGCCTCCGGACAGGGGATGGGTCACCCCTCCACTTT. Residues: CASSLRTGDGSPLHF. V is TRBV14 and J is TRBJ1-6; 9 nucleotides agree with TRBD1. Losses at the gene ends were 4 bases for V and 10 bases for J; bases not matched to a gene: 8. Per the germline V gene, CDR1 is SGHDN and CDR2 is FVKESK. The CDR3 loop spans 15 amino acids.

The chain is built from TRBV28 and TRBJ1-5, with TRBD1 matching 8 bases. Unmatched junction bases numbered 6, after V lost 6 bases and J lost 5 bases. This CDR3 has 14 amino acids. Germline loops: CDR1 MDHEN, CDR2 SYDVKM. This CDR3 reads CASRQGARDQPQHF. The CDR3 region has the DNA TGTGCCAGCAGGCAGGGGGCGAGGGATCAGCCCCAGCATTTT.

CDR3 sequence (DNA): TGTGCCAGCAGTCACCCAACTACCAACAGCGCCCCCTACAATGAGCAGTTCTTC. Amino acids: CASSHPTTNSAPYNEQFF. The chain carries TRBV28 and TRBJ2-1; D gene ambiguous. The CDR3 is 18 amino acids. The germline gives CDR1 MDHEN, CDR2 SYDVKM. Trimming pared 5 bases from V and 2 bases from J, leaving 22 bases between.

The rearrangement links TRBV20-1 to TRBJ2-7, with D possibly being TRBD1 (5 bases). Germline V gives CDR1 DFQATT, CDR2 SNEGSKA (reference sequence). The CDR3 spans 13 residues. Trimming stripped 3 bases from V and 5 bases from J, with 14 bases between. CDR3 in amino acids: CSASSGSRNEQYF. For the CDR3, the DNA is TGCAGTGCTAGTTCAGGGTCTAGGAACGAGCAGTACTTC.

This chain connects TRBV24-1 to TRBJ2-3, with 8 bases fitting TRBD1. Looked up from germline, CDR1 is KGHDR and CDR2 is SFDVKD. Trimming removed 4 bases from V and 2 bases from J; junction bases left unmatched: 7. The CDR3 consists of 16 residues. The CDR3 sequence: CATSDRTGFNTDTQYF. As DNA, the CDR3 is TGTGCCACCAGTGACCGGACAGGGTTCAACACAGATACGCAGTATTTT.

The rearrangement joins TRBV25-1 to TRBJ2-7, with a weak D call TRBD1 (6 bases). The germline V gene has CDR1 MGHDK and CDR2 SYGVNS. The CDR3 is 17 residues long. The ends were cut back, 8 bases at V and 5 bases at J, with 28 bases in the middle. CDR3 DNA: TGTGCCAGCGGAAACGTCAGGGGATCCCTCGGGAAGAACGAGCAGTACTTC. Its translation is CASGNVRGSLGKNEQYF.

The V gene is TRBV11-2, the J gene TRBJ2-7, with D possibly TRBD1 on 6 matching bases. Germline V gene sequence: CDR1 SGHAT, CDR2 FQNNGV. The CDR3 consists of 14 residues. V lost 2 bases and J lost 7, with 15 bases in between. CDR3 nucleotide sequence: TGTGCCAGCAGCTTACTAACAGGGAATGGTGAGCAGTACTTC. Translating it yields CASSLLTGNGEQYF.

The chain combines TRBV11-2 with TRBJ2-1; D ambiguous. Germline-derived CDR1 and CDR2 are SGHAT and FQNNGV. The CDR3 contains 15 residues. The ends were cut back, 1 base at V and 0 bases at J, with 7 bases in the middle. For the CDR3, the DNA is TGTGCCAGCAGCTTAGTCTACGACTCCTACAATGAGCAGTTCTTC. As protein: CASSLVYDSYNEQFF. The full variable domain, its missing parts supplied by reference TRBV11-2 and TRBJ2-1, is EAGVAQSPRYKIIEKRQSVAFWCNPISGHATLYWYQQILGQGPKLLIQFQNNGVVDDSQLPKDRFSAERLKGVDSTLKIQPAKLEDSAVYLCASSLVYDSYNEQFFGPGTRLTVL.

Only a few counts were recorded for this clone. The chain combines TRBV5-4 with TRBJ1-5; D not certain. The CDR3 has 14 amino acids. The germline V gene encodes CDR1 SGHNT and CDR2 YYREEE (reference sequence). Trimming stripped 4 bases from V and 0 bases from J, with 8 bases between. The CDR3 spells CASSRAPSNQPQHF. CDR3 nucleotide sequence: TGTGCCAGCAGCCGGGCCCCTAGCAATCAGCCCCAGCATTTT.